A single sample is the source of the 22 T cell receptor beta chains below, sequenced in a study of CD8 T cells in ankylosing spondylitis. Study conclusions and caveats: A TCR beta motif made of fewer than ten highly homologous variants seemed typical of ankylosing spondylitis blood.

Their antigen targets remain unknown. One entry per CDR3 protein results from TCRdb running MiXCR on the 5' RACE reads. Of 500,000 to 650,000 distinct CDR3 sequences in the sample, roughly 5.2% are singletons; the top ten hold roughly 3.3%. The sample was blood, either unsorted or a sorted T cell fraction (not recorded which). All receptors derive from a male donor with ankylosing spondylitis.

In this sample, this clonotype turned up many times. The gene calls are TRBV20-1 and TRBJ1-4; possible D gene TRBD1, 5 bases. Germline V gene lookup returns CDR1 DFQATT and CDR2 SNEGSKA (reference sequence). CDR3 length: 14 amino acids. V lost 0 bases, J lost 6 bases, and 11 bases lay in between. DNA of the CDR3: TGCAGTGCTAGAGATACGGGGGGGGATGAAAAACTGTTTTTT. Protein: CSARDTGGDEKLFF.

This clonotype showed up just a few times. This chain links TRBV24-1 with TRBJ2-5, with D tentatively TRBD2 (6 bases). V was pared by 3 bases and J by 4 bases, with 8 bases between. Germline V CDR1 and CDR2: KGHDR, SFDVKD. The CDR3 sequence is 13 residues long. Here the CDR3 reads CATSDRLGETQYF. Here the CDR3 DNA reads TGTGCCACCAGTGATCGACTAGGAGAGACCCAGTACTTC.

This sequence joins TRBV21-1 and TRBJ2-5; TRBD1 reflects the table's D call only, with no check against the DNA. TRBV21-1 is deemed a pseudogene. The length of the CDR3 is 19 residues. This chain's CDR3 is CASNGGVGGAVLGRETQYF. CDR3 nucleotide sequence: TGTGCCAGCAACGGAGGGGTCGGGGGCGCGGTTCTCGGGAGAGAGACCCAGTACTTC.

This clonotype was found many times. V gene TRBV7-2 combines with J gene TRBJ2-2, with a tentative D call TRBD1 (5 bases). Trimming took 5 bases from V and 0 from J, leaving 13 bases between them. Germline V gene sequence: CDR1 SGHTA, CDR2 FQGNSA. The CDR3 contains 16 residues. The CDR3 DNA reads TGTGCCAGCAGCCACGACAGTACATCGAACACCGGGGAGCTGTTTTTT. Translation gives CASSHDSTSNTGELFF.

This clonotype showed up many times. The V and J genes are TRBV18 and TRBJ1-2, with TRBD1 identical over 8 bases. Germline V CDR1 and CDR2: KGHSH, LQKENI. This CDR3 region has 14 residues. V gave up 1 base and J gave up 6 bases; unmatched junction bases: 4. Here the CDR3 reads CASSPLATGDGYTF. CDR3 nucleotide sequence: TGTGCCAGCTCACCACTGGCGACAGGGGATGGCTACACCTTC. The entire variable domain, with the rest obtained from reference TRBV18 and TRBJ1-2, is as follows: NAGVMQNPRHLVRRRGQEARLRCSPMKGHSHVYWYRQLPEEGLKFMVYLQKENIIDESGMPKERFSAEFPKEGPSILRIQQVVRGDSAAYFCASSPLATGDGYTFGSGTRLTVV.

This clonotype showed up many times. V gene TRBV7-9 combines with J gene TRBJ2-3; 8 positions agree with TRBD2. Trimming took 4 bases from V and 3 from J; bases not matched to a gene: 3. The CDR3 totals 14 residues. CDR1 SEHNR and CDR2 FQNEAQ come from the germline V gene (reference sequence). The CDR3 DNA sequence: TGTGCCAGCAGCTACGGGGGGGAAACAGATACGCAGTATTTT. Residues: CASSYGGETDTQYF.

This clonotype occurred many times. J is TRBJ2-7 and V is TRBV20-1; D is perhaps TRBD2 (5 bases). With 5 bases removed from V and 3 bases from J, the gap between germline ends came to 14 bases. CDR3 length: 13 residues. Per germline, CDR1 DFQATT and CDR2 SNEGSKA (reference sequence). The CDR3 nucleotides read TGCAGTGCTCTCCCCCCGGGGTTCTACGAGCAGTACTTC. It yields the protein CSALPPGFYEQYF.

The sample holds a few counts of this clonotype. CDR3 DNA: TGTGCCAGCAGTTTCAAGGACAGCAAGCAGCAGTACTTC. Encoded protein: CASSFKDSKQQYF. The chain combines TRBV12-3 or TRBV12-4 with TRBJ2-7; possibly TRBD1 for D (6 bases). This CDR3 is 13 amino acids long. Trimming pared 3 bases from V and 8 bases from J, leaving 14 bases between.

The sample holds many counts of this clonotype. The V call is TRBV10-3, the J call TRBJ2-7; 9 bases agree with TRBD1. The CDR3 runs to 14 residues. J lost 4 bases, V lost 8 bases, and 9 bases had no gene match. The germline V gene encodes CDR1 ENHRY and CDR2 SYGVKD. As DNA, the CDR3 is TGTGCCATCGGGACCGGGACAGGGTGGTACGAGCAGTACTTC. Translation: CAIGTGTGWYEQYF.

The rearrangement links TRBV28 to TRBJ2-7; no firm D call. Germline-derived CDR1 and CDR2 are MDHEN and SYDVKM. This CDR3 has 15 amino acids. The V end lost 5 bases, the J end lost 4 bases, and 18 bases lay between the germline ends. The CDR3 region has the DNA TGTGCCAGCAGTATGAGCTATCTGGTGAGGTACGAGCAGTACTTC. Translated: CASSMSYLVRYEQYF.

Turning to this clonotype: A clone one base away is much larger, so this may be a read error. V gene TRBV7-9 combines with J gene TRBJ1-1; D is ambiguous. This CDR3 comprises 15 residues. Germline V gives CDR1 SEHNR, CDR2 FQNEAQ (reference sequence). The CDR3 loop reads CDSSDRGPQNTEAFF. In nucleotides, the CDR3 is TGTGACAGCAGTGATCGTGGACCGCAGAACACTGAAGCTTTCTTT. Full variable domain (remainder filled in from reference TRBV7-9 and TRBJ1-1): DTGVSQNPRHKITKRGQNVTFRCDPISEHNRLYWYRQTLGQGPEFLTYFQNEAQLEKSRLLSDRFSAERPKGSFSTLEIQRTEQGDSAMYLCDSSDRGPQNTEAFFGQGTRLTVV.

This clonotype was counted many times. CDR3 DNA sequence: TGTGCCAGCAGCCGAAATTCACCCCTCCACTTT. As protein: CASSRNSPLHF. V usage is TRBV6-6 and J usage is TRBJ1-6; D remains unclear. V dropped 6 bases and J dropped 7 bases, with 4 bases sitting between them. Germline loops: CDR1 MNHNY, CDR2 SVGAGI (reference sequence). This CDR3 contains 11 residues.

This clonotype was recorded at least ten times. The rearrangement joins TRBV20-1 to TRBJ1-3; TRBD1 matches at 9 bases. Germline CDR1 is DFQATT and CDR2 is SNEGSKA (reference sequence). This CDR3 is 13 amino acids long. With V trimmed by 3 bases and J by 7 bases, 4 bases remained unmatched. This chain's CDR3 is CSARTGGLNTIYF. The CDR3 bases are TGCAGTGCTAGGACAGGGGGACTCAACACCATATATTTT.

This clonotype has more than one count but fewer than ten. The chain is built from TRBV7-8 and TRBJ2-7; a possible D gene is TRBD1 (6 bases). Germline CDR1 is SGHVS and CDR2 is FQNEAQ. This CDR3 has 14 residues. V dropped 1 base and J dropped 3 bases, with 10 bases sitting between them. The CDR3 sequence is CASSLEPGVYEQYF. The CDR3 DNA reads as TGTGCCAGCAGCTTAGAGCCAGGGGTCTACGAGCAGTACTTC.

This clonotype was picked up many times. The chain links TRBV7-9 to TRBJ1-1, with no clear D. CDR1 and CDR2 (germline): SEHNR, FQNEAQ (reference sequence). V lost 5 bases, J lost 0 bases, and 13 bases lay in between. The CDR3 covers 15 residues. DNA for the CDR3: TGTGCCAGCAGCCCCCCAATGGGGTTGAACACTGAAGCTTTCTTT. Encoded protein: CASSPPMGLNTEAFF.

This clonotype occurred many times. This chain connects TRBV12-3 or TRBV12-4 to TRBJ2-7; no definite D call. V gave up 3 bases and J gave up 3 bases, with 9 bases separating them. The CDR3 spans 13 residues. CDR3 DNA: TGTGCCAGCAGTTTGGGCAGCCGCTACGAGCAGTACTTC. The encoded protein is CASSLGSRYEQYF.

This clonotype was observed at least ten times. This chain joins TRBV7-6 and TRBJ2-1, with 13 bases matching TRBD2. Germline CDR1 reads SGHVS; CDR2 reads FNYEAQ. The V and J ends lost 1 base and 10 bases, in that order; junction bases with no gene match: 7. The CDR3 runs 16 residues. Written as DNA, the CDR3 is TGTGCCAGCAGCTTAGGGACTAGCGGGAGTTTAGGGGAGCAGTTCTTC. Amino acids: CASSLGTSGSLGEQFF.

V gene TRBV7-2 combines with J gene TRBJ2-1, with D perhaps TRBD2 (5 bases). The CDR3 sequence is 16 residues long. Germline CDR1 reads SGHTA; CDR2 reads FQGNSA. Between the trimmed V and J ends, which lost 2 bases and 0 bases, there was a span of 11 bases. DNA of the CDR3: TGTGCCAGCAGCTTACGGGCGGGTACCTCCTACAATGAGCAGTTCTTC. Its translation is CASSLRAGTSYNEQFF. Supplemented by reference TRBV7-2 and TRBJ2-1, the full variable domain reads GAGVSQSPSNKVTEKGKDVELRCDPISGHTALYWYRQSLGQGLEFLIYFQGNSAPDKSGLPSDRFSAERTGGSVSTLTIQRTQQEDSAVYLCASSLRAGTSYNEQFFGPGTRLTVL.

This clonotype has ten or more counts. The chain is built from TRBV21-1 and TRBJ2-3; TRBD2 was called by the table and not checked on the DNA. TRBV21-1 is reported as a pseudogene. This CDR3 contains 17 residues. This CDR3 reads CASSKVPSGRAPDTQYF. The CDR3 DNA sequence: TGTGCCAGCAGCAAAGTTCCTAGCGGGAGGGCCCCAGATACGCAGTATTTT.

This clonotype was detected ten times or more. The V gene is TRBV9, the J gene TRBJ2-2, with D perhaps assigned TRBD1 or TRBD2 (6 bases each). Germline V gives CDR1 SGDLS, CDR2 YYNGEE. This CDR3 spans 20 amino acids. V was shortened by 4 bases and J by 2 bases, with 27 bases between the two germline ends. Here the CDR3 DNA reads TGTGCCAGCAGCATCTCCCGTCCCGGGGGCCATGAAGTAAACACCGGGGAGCTGTTTTTT. Translating it yields CASSISRPGGHEVNTGELFF.

This clonotype showed up many times. The rearrangement links TRBV28 to TRBJ2-5; D might be TRBD1 (6 bases). Germline loops: CDR1 MDHEN, CDR2 SYDVKM. The CDR3 loop spans 15 amino acids. Trimming took off 6 bases at V and 5 bases at J, with 19 bases between the two ends. The CDR3 DNA sequence: TGTGCCAGCAGCAAGAACAGGGCGGTCAGGGAGACCCAGTACTTC. This gives the protein CASSKNRAVRETQYF.

This clonotype was seen many times. The V gene is TRBV6-1, the J gene TRBJ2-1; perhaps TRBD2 as D (5 bases). V dropped 5 bases and J dropped 12 bases, with 17 bases sitting between them. Germline V CDR1 and CDR2: MNHNS, SASEGT. This CDR3 comprises 13 residues. CDR3 nucleotide sequence: TGTGCCAGCAGTCTCCAAGAGGGCCTCGTGCAGTTCTTC. Amino acid sequence: CASSLQEGLVQFF.